This T cell receptor (beta chain) was sequenced for a study of T-cell memory formation after mild COVID-19. This clonotype appeared a few times. The antigen is undetermined. General study findings and limits: CM and EM subsets held most contracting CD4+ clones; EMRA held CD8+ ones.

The 5'RACE method, run with constant-segment primers, produced TCR alpha and TCR beta cDNA libraries (carrying sample barcodes and UMIs). Each CDR3 protein gets one entry after TCRdb re-called the 5' RACE reads with MiXCR. This sample carries some 86,000 distinct CDR3 sequences, around a quarter of them seen once, and the ten largest clones take about 40%. The V gene's germline CDR1 is KGHSH and CDR2 LQKENI. The CDR3 totals 15 residues. The V and J ends lost 0 bases and 3 bases, in that order; junction bases with no gene match: 1. This TCR was sampled from a man between 18 and 29 years old who had mild COVID-19 (a few samples of this study predate the infection). Cell type and time point are not known. This rearrangement joins TRBV18 to TRBJ2-2; TRBD1 matches 7 bases. The sequencing sample was made of PBMCs or a T cell subset sorted from them (not recorded which). The CDR3, as DNA: TGTGCCAGCTCACCACCCGGGACAGACACCGGGGAGCTGTTTTTT. Protein: CASSPPGTDTGELFF.